This passage covers 6 T cell receptor beta chains from one sample sequenced in a study of early T cells in non-severe SARS-CoV-2 infection (dated by TCRdb to the early 2020s). The library was obtained by 5' RACE. Sequencer: NextSeq 500. TCRdb reprocessed the public reads (quality trimming at Q25 with fastp, clone calling with MiXCR) and kept in-frame beta chains. A single entry per CDR3 protein holds the most common genes and DNA from its merged rows. In all, the sample holds fewer than 100,000 distinct CDR3 sequences, and approximately 10% of those were seen once. Approximately 4.5% of the sample belongs to the ten largest clones. The sequenced sample was whole blood. The receptors stem from an adult who was a healthcare worker with PCR-confirmed SARS-CoV-2 infection or an uninfected control (not recorded which).

The genes are TRBV12-3 or TRBV12-4 and TRBJ1-1; TRBD1 aligns across 8 bases. V shed 5 bases, J shed 4 bases, and the junction held 6 bases outside the gene matches. The CDR3 sequence is 14 residues long. CDR3 nucleotide sequence: TGTGCCAGCAGTCCCCGGACAGGGATCACTGAAGCTTTCTTT. This codes for CASSPRTGITEAFF.

This rearrangement joins TRBV29-1 to TRBJ2-5; D may be TRBD2 (7 bases). The germline V gene has CDR1 SQVTM and CDR2 ANQGSEA. The length of the CDR3 is 13 residues. Trimming cost V 6 bases and J 4 bases, with 15 bases left between them. Written as DNA, the CDR3 is TGCAGCGTAGGGGGGGGATTCCGAGAGACCCAGTACTTC. The encoded protein is CSVGGGFRETQYF.

The chain couples TRBV2 to TRBJ2-6; D is undetermined. Trimming removed 3 bases from V and 1 base from J, with 13 bases in between. The CDR3 consists of 17 residues. Germline CDR1 is SNHLY and CDR2 is FYNNEI. The CDR3, as DNA: TGTGCCAGCAGTGAGCGGCAGCCCCTGTCTGGGGCCAACGTCCTGACTTTC. Translating it yields CASSERQPLSGANVLTF.

This clonotype was detected ten times or more. As DNA, the CDR3 is TGCGCCAGCAGTGGATTACAGGGAGGTGGATCACCCCTCCACTTT. Encoded protein: CASSGLQGGGSPLHF. This chain joins TRBV10-2 and TRBJ1-6; tentatively, D is TRBD1 (6 bases). CDR3 length: 15 amino acids. Trimming stripped 4 bases from V and 10 bases from J, with 17 bases between. Germline CDR1 WSHSY, CDR2 SAAADI.

Only a few counts were recorded for this clonotype. J is TRBJ1-2 and V is TRBV5-4; D is uncertain. Per germline, CDR1 SGHNT and CDR2 YYREEE (reference sequence). V was shortened by 4 bases and J by 6 bases, with 19 bases between the two germline ends. This CDR3 spans 15 amino acids. CDR3 bases: TGTGCCAGCAGCGACGACACGGGAATCCGTGATGGCTACACCTTC. Protein product: CASSDDTGIRDGYTF.

On this clonotype itself: A single base separates this from a much larger clone, so it may be a read error. This chain uses TRBV5-1 with TRBJ1-5, with D perhaps matching TRBD1 (5 bases). The CDR3 extends over 15 amino acids. The V end was cut by 1 base, the J end by 3 bases, with 11 bases between. Germline-derived CDR1 and CDR2 are SGHRS and YFSETQ. In DNA, the CDR3 is TGCGCCAGCAGCTTGAGATCAGGGTCCAATCAGCCCCAGCATTTT. Its translation is CASSLRSGSNQPQHF.